Sequencing of this TCR beta chain was carried out in a study of CD8+ T cells in alopecia areata. Study details: A 6-month period off drug followed tofacitinib, which lasted 6 to 18 months. The study's findings and limits: Across lesional scalp, and particularly alopecia totalis/universalis, clonality surpassed that of normal scalp.

Extraction of RNA preceded its reverse transcription into cDNA, which served as the sequencing template. Some clones are missing from TCRdb's copy, which holds only in-frame ones; the method was immunoSEQ multiplex PCR. The table records 150,000 or so clones, about 89% of them present only once. Sampling of alopecia areata patients yielded lesional scalp punch biopsies as well as peripheral blood. PBMCs yielded sorted CD4+ and CD8+ T cells. Details on this clone: Antigen specificity is unknown.

There are 18 residues in the CDR3. Germline CDR1 is SGHDT and CDR2 is YYEEEE. The V segment lost 0 bases and the J segment 4 bases; nucleotides outside the gene matches: 16. The rearrangement uses TRBV5-6 and TRBJ2-7, with TRBD2 matching 7 bases. This receptor was obtained from a human donor with alopecia areata. The source material was CD8+ T cells sorted from blood, sampled at week 0. The CDR3 bases are TGTGCCAGCAGCTTGGCCTCAGCGGGCCTGCCGGGGGGATACGAGCAGTACTTC. Translated, it gives CASSLASAGLPGGYEQYF.